The present entry profiles one TCR beta chain with its context. The source of the sample is a study of blood T cell repertoires in COVID-19. Germline loops: CDR1 MNHEY, CDR2 SVGAGI. CDR3 length equals 15 residues. V was pared by 4 bases and J by 2 bases, with 5 bases of the junction left unmatched. Produced via immunoSEQ multiplex PCR; TCRdb's table is partial and in-frame only. The repertoire holds roughly 250,000 clones, with 80% to 90% as singletons. The rearrangement joins TRBV6-5 to TRBJ1-3, with 7 bases identical to TRBD1. This receptor was taken from a woman aged 50 to 60 with acute or convalescent COVID-19. The sample taken for sequencing was peripheral blood. The CDR3 reads CASSSTGRPGNTIYF. The CDR3 DNA reads as TGTGCCAGCAGTTCGACAGGGCGGCCTGGAAACACCATATATTTT.